The following is a TCR beta chain sequence with its context. In this sample, this clonotype turned up many times. There is no known antigen for this receptor. Per-base qualities were not stored, and no clone one base away is much larger. The cysteine opens and the phenylalanine closes a CDR3 of 13 amino acids. Here the CDR3 DNA is all that survives: 39 bases in frame from base 1. Between the V and J ends, shortened by 7 bases and 5 bases respectively, the junction contains 15 bases. Looking up the germline V gene yields CDR1 SNHLY and CDR2 FYNNEI. The library came from multiplex PCR. The run used an Illumina HiSeq 4000. To build TCR beta libraries, CDR3 regions were amplified by Arm-PCR using iRepertoire HTBI primers. Gel purification was performed on PCR products prior to sequencing. In the authors' own workflow: Across samples, 60 to 75 TRBV and 13 to 15 TRBJ segments were identified and used for gene usage analysis of CDR3 amino acid clonotypes. Filtered high-quality paired reads were merged into contigs using COPE and FqMerger. BLAST was used to align contigs to IMGT TRBV, TRBD and TRBJ reference genes, with CDR3 defined following IMGT. Any clonotype with a frequency above 0.1% was classified as a highly expanded clone. Shannon entropy was used to measure repertoire diversity, and the Gini coefficient was used to measure V-J evenness. Clonotypes shared by more than one individual were considered public. TCRdb reprocessing: public reads trimmed at Q25 with fastp, clones called with MiXCR, in-frame beta chains kept. Every entry covers one CDR3 protein and lists the most common genes and DNA from its rows. The V and J calls were determined by TCRdb, not by the authors. In all, the sample holds 200,000 to 250,000 distinct CDR3 sequences, and around 20% of those were seen once. The ten largest clones add up to 11% to 15% of the sample.

The data originate from a study of regulatory T cells in long-lasting Graves disease (dated by TCRdb to 2020 to 2022). Context from the whole study: Newly diagnosed Graves' disease patients had taken antithyroid drugs for less than 3 months. Peripheral blood TCR sequencing and RNA sequencing compared persistent Graves' disease patients with newly diagnosed Graves' disease patients. The study was conducted in China and was registered as a clinical trial. A total of about 33 samples underwent TCR sequencing: around 13 from persistent and approximately 20 from newly diagnosed Graves' disease patients. Overall results and qualifications from the work: Peripheral blood alone was examined, since thyroid tissue, which constituted the primary lesion, could not be accessed. As a limitation, the authors acknowledged that the small sample size may reduce accuracy. Compared with newly diagnosed patients, patients with persistent Graves' disease had lower TCR Shannon entropy and fewer highly expanded clones, which suggests clonal expansion. Preferential use of TRBV28, TRBJ1-2 and TRBJ2-5 was observed in persistent disease, whereas TRBV20-1 and TRBJ2-1 were favored in newly diagnosed disease. More public clonotypes were shared among persistent patients (roughly 2,900) than among newly diagnosed patients (more than 900). Sequencing and analysis were limited to the TCR beta chain.

What this sample's time point label stands for: newly diagnosed GD, antithyroid drugs for less than 3 months. RNA was extracted from PBMCs in TRIzol for both TCR sequencing and RNA sequencing. Graves' disease was diagnosed according to American Thyroid Association guidelines. Patients were recruited from an endocrinology department in Xi'an, China. Each patient gave about 10 milliliters of peripheral blood, collected in an EDTA anticoagulant tube. PBMCs were isolated by Ficoll Paque Plus density gradient separation without further T cell sorting. An Agilent 2100 Bioanalyzer and agarose gel were used to assess RNA quality, and a NanoDrop 2000 was used to measure RNA concentration.

The clonotype originates from a female donor with Graves disease. The sequencing here drew on peripheral blood mononuclear cells (PBMCs), taken at new diagnosis, from a patient treated with antithyroid drugs. Rearrangement joined TRBV2 to TRBJ2-7, and perhaps TRBD2 as D gene, on 5 matching bases. CDR3 sequence: CASTGGSAHEQYF. The DNA is TGTGCCAGCACTGGAGGTAGCGCCCACGAGCAGTACTTC. Beyond the CDR3, the reference TRBV2 and TRBJ2-7 genes provide the residues; the full variable domain reads: EPEVTQTPSHQVTQMGQEVILRCVPISNHLYFYWYRQILGQKVEFLVSFYNNEISEKSEIFDDQFSVERPDGSNFTLKIRSTKLEDSAMYFCASTGGSAHEQYFGPGTRLTVT.